The subject of this entry is one TCR beta chain. Its antigen is not known. V lost 4 bases to trimming and J lost 10 bases, with 18 bases between them. This CDR3 is 14 amino acids long. Germline V gives CDR1 SGHKS, CDR2 YYEKEE (reference sequence). These data come from a study of shared clonotypes between healthy human individuals. Study-level findings and limits: The study sampled only blood, and tissue repertoires likely differ. Naive subsets tended to show greater estimated richness than memory subsets.

Measured with immunoSEQ multiplex PCR; TCRdb has only the in-frame clones, and not every one. The sample shows about 1.5 million clones, roughly 96% of them seen only once. CD4+ cells were split into CD45RA+ naive and CD45RA-negative memory subsets. This sequence joins TRBV5-5 and TRBJ2-1; D possibly corresponds to TRBD2 (6 bases). The sequence was collected from a man in his thirties or forties in good health. The sample taken for sequencing was naive CD4+ T cells sorted from blood. Subset here: CD45RA+ positively selected. For the CDR3, the DNA is TGTGCCAGCAGCCGCGATTTGGGGGGAAGGGAGCAGTTCTTC. This translates into CASSRDLGGREQFF.